This entry features one T cell receptor (beta chain) sequence. The study amplified the TCR beta CDR3 region from genomic DNA. This amplification was carried out by two rounds of multiplex PCR. Round one of PCR was performed, and it used primers specific to each TRBV and TRBJ gene. Each CDR3 protein gets one entry after TCRdb re-called the multiplex PCR reads with MiXCR. The data contain about 22,000 distinct CDR3 sequences, about 40% of them singletons. This sample was taken from a study of prognosis after radiotherapy for stage I lung cancer. The TCR was taken from a donor over 45 with non-small cell lung cancer. Sequenced here: PBMCs, sampled before or after stereotactic body radiation therapy (not recorded which).

CDR3 region: CANSPGTGVPVANVLTF. CDR3 bases: TGTGCCAACAGCCCCGGGACAGGGGTCCCTGTGGCCAACGTCCTGACTTTC. V usage is TRBV28 and J usage is TRBJ2-6, with 10 bases aligning to TRBD1. Germline trimming cut 10 bases from V and 6 bases from J; bases unmatched to any gene: 15. The CDR3 covers 17 residues. Germline V gives CDR1 MDHEN, CDR2 SYDVKM.